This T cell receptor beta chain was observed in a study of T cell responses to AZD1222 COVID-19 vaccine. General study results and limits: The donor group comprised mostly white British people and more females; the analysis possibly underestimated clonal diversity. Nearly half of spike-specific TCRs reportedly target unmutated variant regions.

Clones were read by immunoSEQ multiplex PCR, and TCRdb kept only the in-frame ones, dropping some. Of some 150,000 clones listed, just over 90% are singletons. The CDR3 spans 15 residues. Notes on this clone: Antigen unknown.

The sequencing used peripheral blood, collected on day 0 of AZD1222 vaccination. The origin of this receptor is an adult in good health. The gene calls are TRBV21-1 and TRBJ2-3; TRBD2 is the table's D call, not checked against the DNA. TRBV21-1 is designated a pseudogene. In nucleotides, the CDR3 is TGTGCCAGCAGACGTCTAGCGGTGGGAACAGATACGCAGTATTTT. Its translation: CASRRLAVGTDTQYF.